This TCR beta chain was obtained from a study of molecular identifiers for immune sequencing clone quantification. Whole-study results and caveats: The study found clones above 20 RNA copies held over 98% of effector molecules and under 1% in naive cells.

Naive CD8 T cells underwent sorting with the CD8+CD4-CCR7+CD45RA+ definition. Of note for this clonotype: Its antigen is not known.

TCRdb analysed the PCR reads with MiXCR anew, one entry per CDR3 protein. The sample consists of about 330,000 distinct CDR3 sequences, under 25% of them appearing once. The CDR3 sequence is 15 residues long. Germline lookup yields CDR1 MDHEN and CDR2 SYDVKM. Deletions cut 2 bases from V and 2 bases from J, with 13 bases between. The sequence was obtained from a human donor in good health. Some libraries in this study had Jurkat cell RNA spiked in. The chain recombines TRBV28 with TRBJ2-7, with a possible D match to TRBD1 (5 bases). The specimen was naive CD8+ T cells from blood, with Jurkat cell RNA spiked in. Regarding subset: FACS-sorted CD8+CD4-CCR7+CD45RA+ naive T cells. The CDR3 reads CASSLTAAGTYEQYF. CDR3 DNA sequence: TGTGCCAGCAGTTTAACGGCGGCAGGGACCTACGAGCAGTACTTC.